The T cell receptor beta chain described here comes from a study of a mutant IDH1 vaccine in newly diagnosed glioma. Indicated time point: week 23, last vaccination. Doses consisted of 300 ug of mutant IDH1 20-mer peptide each, paired with topical imiquimod. Concerning this clone: Its target is unknown.

The CDR3 loop spans 14 amino acids. The junction had 4 bases not matched to a gene; V was cut back by 5 bases and J by 4 bases. In germline, CDR1 is SGHDT, CDR2 YYEEEE. Libraries were prepared by immunoSEQ multiplex PCR; TCRdb keeps only in-frame clonotypes and omits some of them. The sample includes approximately 57,000 clones, roughly three quarters seen only once; the top ten take 6.5% to 9%. This sample comprised PBMCs, obtained from a glioma patient whose treatment included an IDH1 peptide vaccine. This chain joins TRBV5-6 and TRBJ1-5, with 9 bases lining up with TRBD1. The sequence was obtained from a woman aged 40 to 50 with glioma. Some clones in this sample may be carry-over from other donors' samples. CDR3 sequence reads: CASSRDRANQPQHF. The CDR3 bases are TGTGCCAGCAGTCGGGACAGGGCTAATCAGCCCCAGCATTTT.